Sequencing of this TCR beta chain was carried out in a study of T cell responses to AZD1222 COVID-19 vaccine. At the level of the study: Pooled samples include second doses given at about 4 or 12 weeks. Study results and caveats: Within unmutated variant regions lay the reported targets of nearly half of spike-specific TCRs. Dominant at 160-218 and 743-854, vaccine-associated CD4 TCRs also spanned spike.

Points on this clone: Its specificity is not known.

The V end was cut by 3 bases, the J end by 4 bases, with 13 bases between. Germline-derived CDR1 and CDR2 are SGHNT and YYREEE (reference sequence). The CDR3 totals 15 residues. Generated by immunoSEQ multiplex PCR, the TCRdb table keeps only in-frame clones and is missing some. The sample yields around 140,000 clones, approximately 88% seen once. The V gene is TRBV5-4, the J gene TRBJ2-2; D is possibly TRBD2 (6 bases). This receptor was identified in an adult in good health. The sequencing here drew on peripheral blood, taken on day 0 of AZD1222 vaccination. CDR3 residues: CASSSHGRGTGELFF. The CDR3 DNA sequence: TGTGCCAGCAGCTCTCATGGGCGGGGCACCGGGGAGCTGTTTTTT.